Ten or more counts support the clone carrying this TCR beta chain. Its antigen remains unknown. V trimming: 0 bases; J trimming: 7 bases; junction bases outside the gene matches: 7. Germline values: CDR1 MNHEY, CDR2 SMNVEV (reference sequence). The CDR3 length is 15 residues. The sample originates from a study of T cells in Graves' hyperthyroidism and ophthalmopathy. Background on the study: Peripheral blood was acquired at first diagnosis, ahead of any therapy whatsoever. Study-level findings and limits: Blood held most thyroid clonotypes expanded above 0.001 frequency.

Researchers took RNA transcripts and amplified the TCR beta CDR3 regions from them. HTBI primers were the set used in a first-round RT-PCR of the TCR CDR3. TCRdb recomputed calls from the multiplex PCR reads with MiXCR, one row per CDR3 protein. Among 500,000 to 800,000 distinct CDR3 sequences listed, more than 12% were seen once. For ophthalmopathy patients, the Clinical Activity Score was at least 3 and the NOSPECS grade at least 4; duration was under 3 months. Lactation, pregnancy, other autoimmune disease or uncontrolled infection led to exclusion of patients. The specimen sequenced was blood. V is TRBV27 and J is TRBJ2-7, with 9 bases matching TRBD2. This sequence was found in a woman aged 45-60 years with Graves' ophthalmopathy. CDR3 region: CASSLSLRLAGEQYF. As DNA, the CDR3 is TGTGCCAGCAGTTTATCGCTCCGGCTAGCGGGGGAGCAGTACTTC.